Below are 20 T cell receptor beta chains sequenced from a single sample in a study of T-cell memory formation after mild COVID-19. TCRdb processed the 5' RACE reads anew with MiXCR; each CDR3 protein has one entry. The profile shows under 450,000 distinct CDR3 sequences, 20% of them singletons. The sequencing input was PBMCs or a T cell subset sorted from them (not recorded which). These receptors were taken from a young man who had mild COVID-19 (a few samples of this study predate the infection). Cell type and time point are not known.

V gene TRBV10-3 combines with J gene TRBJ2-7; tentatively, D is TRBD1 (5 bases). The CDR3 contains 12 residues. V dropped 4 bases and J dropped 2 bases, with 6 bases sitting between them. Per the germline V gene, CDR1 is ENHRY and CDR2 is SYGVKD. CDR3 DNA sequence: TGTGCCATCAGTGGACAGACCTACGAGCAGTACTTC. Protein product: CAISGQTYEQYF.

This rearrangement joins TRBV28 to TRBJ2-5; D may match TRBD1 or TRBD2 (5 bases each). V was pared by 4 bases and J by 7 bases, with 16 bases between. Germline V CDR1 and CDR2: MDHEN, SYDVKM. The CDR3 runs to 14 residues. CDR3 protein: CASSSIGTATTQYF. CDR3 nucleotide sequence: TGTGCCAGCAGTTCTATTGGGACCGCGACGACCCAGTACTTC.

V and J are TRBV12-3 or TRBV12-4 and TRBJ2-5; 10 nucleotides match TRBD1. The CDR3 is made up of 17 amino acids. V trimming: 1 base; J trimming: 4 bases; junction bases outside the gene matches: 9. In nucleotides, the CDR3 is TGTGCCAGCAGTTTAGGGGTGACAGGGGGCGCCGGAGAGACCCAGTACTTC. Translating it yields CASSLGVTGGAGETQYF.

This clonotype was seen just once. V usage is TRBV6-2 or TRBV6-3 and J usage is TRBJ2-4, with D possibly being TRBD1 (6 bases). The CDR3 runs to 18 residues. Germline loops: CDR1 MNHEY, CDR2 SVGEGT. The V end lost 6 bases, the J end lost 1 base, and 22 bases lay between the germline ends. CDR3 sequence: CASSRQLGGGGAKNIQYF. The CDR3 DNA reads TGTGCCAGCAGCCGACAGCTAGGGGGTGGTGGCGCCAAAAACATTCAGTACTTC.

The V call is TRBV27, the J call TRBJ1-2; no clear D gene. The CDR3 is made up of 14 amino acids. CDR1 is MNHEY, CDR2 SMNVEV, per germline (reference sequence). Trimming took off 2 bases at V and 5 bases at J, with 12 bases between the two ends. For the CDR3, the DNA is TGTGCCAGCAGTTTAGAATTCGGAAGTTATGGCTACACCTTC. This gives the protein CASSLEFGSYGYTF.

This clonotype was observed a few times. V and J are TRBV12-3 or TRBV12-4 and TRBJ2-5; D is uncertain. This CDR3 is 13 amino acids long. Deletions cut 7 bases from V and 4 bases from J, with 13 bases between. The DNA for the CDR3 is TGTGCCAGCATCGAGTGGCCGGGAGAGACCCAGTACTTC. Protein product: CASIEWPGETQYF.

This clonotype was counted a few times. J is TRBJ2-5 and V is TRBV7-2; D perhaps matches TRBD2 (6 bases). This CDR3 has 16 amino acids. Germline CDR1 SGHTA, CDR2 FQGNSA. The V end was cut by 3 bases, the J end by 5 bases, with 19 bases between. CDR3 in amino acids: CASSFGPPGLGETQYF. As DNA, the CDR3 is TGTGCCAGCAGCTTTGGCCCCCCGGGACTGGGGGAGACCCAGTACTTC.

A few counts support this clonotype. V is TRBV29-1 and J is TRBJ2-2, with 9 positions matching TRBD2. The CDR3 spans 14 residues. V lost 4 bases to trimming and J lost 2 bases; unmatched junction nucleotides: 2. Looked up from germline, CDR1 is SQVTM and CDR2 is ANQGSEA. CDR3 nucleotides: TGCAGCGTTGGTAGCGGGGGCAACACCGGGGAGCTGTTTTTT. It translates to CSVGSGGNTGELFF.

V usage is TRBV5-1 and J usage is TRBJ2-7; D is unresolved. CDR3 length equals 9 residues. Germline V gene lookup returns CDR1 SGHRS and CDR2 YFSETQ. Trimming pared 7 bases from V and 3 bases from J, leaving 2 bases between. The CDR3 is CASYYEQYV. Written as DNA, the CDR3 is TGCGCCAGCTACTACGAGCAGTACGTC.

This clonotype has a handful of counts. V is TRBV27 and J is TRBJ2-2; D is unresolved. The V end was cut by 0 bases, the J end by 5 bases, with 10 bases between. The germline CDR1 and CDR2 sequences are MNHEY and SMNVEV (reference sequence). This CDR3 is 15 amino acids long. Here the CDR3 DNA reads TGTGCCAGCAGTTTATCGGAAAGTTTTACCGGGGAGCTGTTTTTT. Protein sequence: CASSLSESFTGELFF.

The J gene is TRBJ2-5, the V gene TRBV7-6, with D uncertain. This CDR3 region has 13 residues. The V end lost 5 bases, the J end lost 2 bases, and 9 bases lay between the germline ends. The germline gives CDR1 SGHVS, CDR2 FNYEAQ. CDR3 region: CASSRILQETQYF. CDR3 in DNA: TGTGCCAGCAGCCGTATACTACAAGAGACCCAGTACTTC.

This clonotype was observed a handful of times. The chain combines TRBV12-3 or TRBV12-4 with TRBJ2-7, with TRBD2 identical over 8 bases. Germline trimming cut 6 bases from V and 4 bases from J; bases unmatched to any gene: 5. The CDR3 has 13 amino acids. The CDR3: CASSLSGEYEQYF. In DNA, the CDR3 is TGTGCCAGCAGCCTTAGCGGGGAGTACGAGCAGTACTTC.

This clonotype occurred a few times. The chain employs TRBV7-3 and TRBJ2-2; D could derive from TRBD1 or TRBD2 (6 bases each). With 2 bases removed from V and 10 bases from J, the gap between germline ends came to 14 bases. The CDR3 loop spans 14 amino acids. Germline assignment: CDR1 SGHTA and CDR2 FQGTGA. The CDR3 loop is CASSLETGGLELFF. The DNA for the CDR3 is TGTGCCAGCAGCTTAGAGACCGGGGGCCTGGAGCTGTTTTTT.

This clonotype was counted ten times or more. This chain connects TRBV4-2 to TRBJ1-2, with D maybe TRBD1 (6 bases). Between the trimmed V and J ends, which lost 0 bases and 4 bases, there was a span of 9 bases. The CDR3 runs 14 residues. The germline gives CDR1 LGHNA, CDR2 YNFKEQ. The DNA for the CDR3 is TGTGCCAGCAGCCAAGAGGGGGGCGGCTATGGCTACACCTTC. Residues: CASSQEGGGYGYTF.

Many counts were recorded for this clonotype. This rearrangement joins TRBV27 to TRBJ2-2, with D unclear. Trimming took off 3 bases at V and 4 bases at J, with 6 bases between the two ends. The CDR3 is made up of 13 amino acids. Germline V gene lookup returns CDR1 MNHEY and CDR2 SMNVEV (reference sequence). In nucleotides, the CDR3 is TGTGCCAGCAGTTTTAAGGGCACCGGGGAGCTGTTTTTT. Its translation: CASSFKGTGELFF.

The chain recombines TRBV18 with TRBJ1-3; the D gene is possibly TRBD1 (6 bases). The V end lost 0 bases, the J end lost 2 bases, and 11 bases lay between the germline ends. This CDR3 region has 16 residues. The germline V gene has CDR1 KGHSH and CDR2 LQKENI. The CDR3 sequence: CASSPPARGPGNTIYF. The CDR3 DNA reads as TGTGCCAGCTCACCACCGGCCAGGGGTCCTGGAAACACCATATATTTT.

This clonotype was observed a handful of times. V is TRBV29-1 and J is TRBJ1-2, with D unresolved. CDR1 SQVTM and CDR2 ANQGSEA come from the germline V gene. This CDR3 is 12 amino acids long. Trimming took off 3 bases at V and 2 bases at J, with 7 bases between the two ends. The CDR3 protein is CSVDRENYGYTF. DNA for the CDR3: TGCAGCGTTGATCGGGAAAACTATGGCTACACCTTC. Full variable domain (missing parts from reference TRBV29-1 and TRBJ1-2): SAVISQKPSRDICQRGTSLTIQCQVDSQVTMMFWYRQQPGQSLTLIATANQGSEATYESGFVIDKFPISRPNLTFSTLTVSNMSPEDSSIYLCSVDRENYGYTFGSGTRLTVV.

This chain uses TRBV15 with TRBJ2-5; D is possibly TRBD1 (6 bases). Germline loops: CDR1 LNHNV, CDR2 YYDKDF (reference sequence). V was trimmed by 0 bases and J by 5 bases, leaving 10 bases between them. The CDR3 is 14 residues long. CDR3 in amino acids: CATSREGGYETQYF. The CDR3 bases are TGTGCCACCAGCAGAGAAGGGGGTTATGAGACCCAGTACTTC.

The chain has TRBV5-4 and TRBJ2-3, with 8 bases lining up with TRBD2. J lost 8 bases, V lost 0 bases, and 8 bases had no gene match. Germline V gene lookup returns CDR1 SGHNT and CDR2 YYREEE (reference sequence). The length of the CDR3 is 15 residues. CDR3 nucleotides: TGTGCCAGCAGCTTGGCCGGGAGGGACCGGAGTACGCAGTATTTT. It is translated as CASSLAGRDRSTQYF.

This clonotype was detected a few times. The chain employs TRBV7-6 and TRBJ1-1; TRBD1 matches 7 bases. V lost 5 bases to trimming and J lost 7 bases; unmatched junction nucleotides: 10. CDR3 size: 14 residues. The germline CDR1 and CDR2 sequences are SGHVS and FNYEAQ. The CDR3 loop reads CASSQRRQGGEAFF. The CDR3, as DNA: TGTGCCAGCAGCCAACGTCGACAGGGCGGTGAAGCTTTCTTT.